These 7 T cell receptor beta chains came from one sample sequenced in a study of low-dose radiotherapy and immunotherapy resistance in tumors. First-strand cDNA relied on TRAV- and TRBV-specific primers spanning alpha and beta chains. The PCR that amplified TCRs ran for around 21 cycles, relying on a constant-region primer and a V-primer adapter. TCRdb independently ran MiXCR on the reads; one entry per CDR3 protein. The data contain 11,000 to 15,000 distinct CDR3 sequences, 75% of them seen just once; the ten biggest clones take up roughly 5%. These TCRs come from a human donor with advanced metastatic prostate, ovarian, gallbladder or colorectal cancer (not recorded which). This table probably holds off-target reads from a library built for another chain.

The chain couples TRBV11-2 to TRBJ2-1; TRBD2 agrees at 10 bases. The CDR3 sequence is 19 residues long. The germline CDR1 and CDR2 sequences are SGHAT and FQNNGV. The J segment lost 4 bases and the V segment lost 5 bases, leaving 17 bases of the junction unmatched. The CDR3 DNA is TGTGCCAGCAGCCCAATCAGGACAAACCCTAGCGGGGGTTACAATGAGCAGTTCTTC. It encodes CASSPIRTNPSGGYNEQFF. Full variable domain (outside the CDR3, taken from reference TRBV11-2 and TRBJ2-1): EAGVAQSPRYKIIEKRQSVAFWCNPISGHATLYWYQQILGQGPKLLIQFQNNGVVDDSQLPKDRFSAERLKGVDSTLKIQPAKLEDSAVYLCASSPIRTNPSGGYNEQFFGPGTRLTVL.

The chain has TRBV5-1 and TRBJ2-3; 7 nucleotides line up with TRBD2. V lost 4 bases to trimming and J lost 5 bases; unmatched junction nucleotides: 7. Germline CDR1 SGHRS, CDR2 YFSETQ. There are 14 residues in the CDR3. The CDR3 spells CASSLGGVKDTQYF. Here the CDR3 DNA reads TGCGCCAGCAGCCTGGGGGGGGTCAAAGATACGCAGTATTTT.

The chain recombines TRBV19 with TRBJ1-3; D is unclear. The CDR3 covers 14 residues. Germline values: CDR1 LNHDA, CDR2 SQIVND (reference sequence). Trimming cost V 6 bases and J 0 bases, with 9 bases left between them. CDR3 residues: CASRPSGSGNTIYF. The CDR3 DNA follows: TGTGCCAGTAGGCCCTCTGGCTCTGGAAACACCATATATTTT. The variable domain in full, completed from reference TRBV19 and TRBJ1-3, reads DGGITQSPKYLFRKEGQNVTLSCEQNLNHDAMYWYRQDPGQGLRLIYYSQIVNDFQKGDIAEGYSVSREKKESFPLTVTSAQKNPTAFYLCASRPSGSGNTIYFGEGSWLTVV.

This sequence joins TRBV5-1 and TRBJ2-1; 12 nucleotides agree with TRBD2. With 4 bases clipped from V and 7 bases from J, the junction kept 9 bases outside the gene matches. Germline CDR1 is SGHRS and CDR2 is YFSETQ. CDR3 size: 16 residues. The DNA for the CDR3 is TGCGCCAGCAGCCTCGCTAGCGGGGGGGCGGGGAATGAGCAGTTCTTC. This translates into CASSLASGGAGNEQFF.

The chain is built from TRBV7-9 and TRBJ2-1; D remains ambiguous. The V and J ends lost 5 bases and 8 bases respectively, with 7 bases between them. This CDR3 is 11 amino acids long. The germline gives CDR1 SEHNR, CDR2 FQNEAQ (reference sequence). The CDR3 loop reads CASSHTDEQFF. DNA for the CDR3: TGTGCCAGCAGCCACACGGATGAGCAGTTCTTC. The variable domain in full, completed from reference TRBV7-9 and TRBJ2-1, reads DTGVSQNPRHKITKRGQNVTFRCDPISEHNRLYWYRQTLGQGPEFLTYFQNEAQLEKSRLLSDRFSAERPKGSFSTLEIQRTEQGDSAMYLCASSHTDEQFFGPGTRLTVL.

This clonotype has more than one count but fewer than ten. J is TRBJ2-5 and V is TRBV5-5, with 13 bases lining up with TRBD2. The germline V gene has CDR1 SGHKS and CDR2 YYEKEE (reference sequence). The CDR3 loop spans 15 amino acids. Germline trimming cut 3 bases from V and 5 bases from J; bases unmatched to any gene: 4. The CDR3 protein is CASSSTSGGLETQYF. The DNA of the CDR3 is TGTGCCAGCAGCTCGACTAGCGGGGGGTTGGAGACCCAGTACTTC.

J is TRBJ2-5 and V is TRBV6-8; D is unresolved. The CDR3 contains 13 residues. Germline CDR1 MNHGY, CDR2 SAAAGT. Trimming stripped 5 bases from V and 5 bases from J, with 12 bases between. CDR3 loop: CASSPSARETQYF. CDR3 coding DNA: TGTGCCAGCAGTCCCTCCGCCAGGGAGACCCAGTACTTC.